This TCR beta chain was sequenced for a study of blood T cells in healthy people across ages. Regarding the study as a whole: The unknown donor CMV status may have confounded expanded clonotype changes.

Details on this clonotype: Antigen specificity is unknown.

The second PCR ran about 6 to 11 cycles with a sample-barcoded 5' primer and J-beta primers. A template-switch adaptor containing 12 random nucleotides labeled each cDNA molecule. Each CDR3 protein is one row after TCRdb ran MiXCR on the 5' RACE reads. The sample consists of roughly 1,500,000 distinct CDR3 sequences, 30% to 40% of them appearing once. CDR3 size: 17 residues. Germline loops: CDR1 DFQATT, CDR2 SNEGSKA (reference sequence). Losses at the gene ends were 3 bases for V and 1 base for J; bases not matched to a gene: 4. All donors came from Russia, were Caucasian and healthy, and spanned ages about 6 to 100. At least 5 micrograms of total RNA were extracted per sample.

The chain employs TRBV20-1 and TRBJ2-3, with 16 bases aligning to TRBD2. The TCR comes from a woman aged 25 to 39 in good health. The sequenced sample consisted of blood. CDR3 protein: CSARGLAGGPGTDTQYF. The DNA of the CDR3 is TGCAGTGCTAGGGGACTAGCGGGAGGGCCAGGCACAGATACGCAGTATTTT.